These 13 T cell receptor beta chains were sequenced from one sample in a study of cytomegalovirus exposure and HLA in healthy donors. The primer mix had 60 Vbeta and 13 Jbeta primers. Measured with immunoSEQ multiplex PCR; TCRdb has only the in-frame clones, and not every one. The sample has tens of thousands of clones; roughly 77% are singletons. The sample comprised PBMCs. The receptors originated from a man in his forties in good health and CMV-seronegative.

CDR3: CATSRDSVEAFF. CDR3 DNA sequence: TGTGCCACCAGCAGAGACAGCGTTGAAGCTTTCTTT. V gene TRBV15 combines with J gene TRBJ1-1; D is unresolved. Germline loops: CDR1 LNHNV, CDR2 YYDKDF (reference sequence). The CDR3 contains 12 residues. Trimming cost V 0 bases and J 7 bases, with 6 bases left between them.

This clone was observed a single time. The V and J genes are TRBV5-1 and TRBJ2-1; 7 bases align to TRBD1. Germline V lookup: CDR1 SGHRS, CDR2 YFSETQ. The CDR3 runs to 14 residues. The junction had 5 bases not matched to a gene; V was cut back by 2 bases and J by 6 bases. In DNA, the CDR3 is TGCGCCAGCAGCTTTACGGGACAGAGCAATGAGCAGTTCTTC. Protein product: CASSFTGQSNEQFF.

A single count supports this clone. DNA for the CDR3: TGCGCCAGCAGCCAAGATCGGGCGTTAGCGGGGGAAGAGACCCAGTACTTC. Protein sequence: CASSQDRALAGEETQYF. This chain joins TRBV4-1 and TRBJ2-5; 9 positions match TRBD2. The length of the CDR3 is 17 residues. Germline-derived CDR1 and CDR2 are MGHRA and YSYEKL. The V and J ends lost 0 bases and 3 bases, in that order; junction bases with no gene match: 8.

The rearrangement uses TRBV9 and TRBJ1-2, with 7 bases identical to TRBD1. The CDR3 totals 13 residues. V gave up 2 bases and J gave up 4 bases; unmatched junction bases: 2. Germline CDR1 and CDR2: SGDLS and YYNGEE. The chain's CDR3 is CASSVRQGYGYTF. As DNA, the CDR3 is TGTGCCAGCAGCGTTCGACAGGGCTATGGCTACACCTTC.

The chain carries TRBV7-9 and TRBJ2-3, with TRBD1 matching 9 bases. The germline gives CDR1 SEHNR, CDR2 FQNEAQ (reference sequence). The CDR3 spans 15 residues. The ends lost 5 bases at V and 2 bases at J; junction bases unmatched: 5. CDR3 amino acids: CASSARDRDTDTQYF. The CDR3 DNA sequence: TGTGCCAGCAGCGCCCGGGACAGGGACACAGATACGCAGTATTTT.

Here the CDR3 reads CASSPRDSGYEQYF. The CDR3 bases are TGTGCCAGCAGCCCCAGGGACAGTGGATACGAGCAGTACTTC. The chain couples TRBV7-9 to TRBJ2-7; 7 nucleotides match TRBD1. The germline V gene encodes CDR1 SEHNR and CDR2 FQNEAQ (reference sequence). The CDR3 extends over 14 amino acids. V shed 5 bases, J shed 4 bases, and the junction held 8 bases outside the gene matches.

Judged by abundance, this clone is medium-sized. The CDR3 nucleotides read TGTGCCAGCAGGGAAGGTACAGGGTACAATGAGCAGTTCTTC. Its translation is CASREGTGYNEQFF. This sequence joins TRBV6-5 and TRBJ2-1; the D gene is possibly TRBD1 (6 bases). Trimming shortened V by 6 bases and J by 4 bases, and 13 bases separated the two germline ends. Germline CDR1 is MNHEY and CDR2 is SVGAGI. There are 14 residues in the CDR3.

The chain uses TRBV6-6 and TRBJ1-2, with 10 positions matching TRBD1. After removal of 2 bases from V and 7 bases from J, the junction contained 4 bases not matched to a gene. This CDR3 is 14 amino acids long. Germline loops: CDR1 MNHNY, CDR2 SVGAGI (reference sequence). The CDR3 DNA is TGTGCCAGCAGTTACGGGACAGGGGCGGGTGGCTACACCTTC. It specifies CASSYGTGAGGYTF.

This clone was observed once. CDR3 amino acids: CASSRLAADTQYF. CDR3 nucleotides: TGTGCCAGCAGTAGACTAGCGGCAGATACGCAGTATTTT. The chain couples TRBV6-5 to TRBJ2-3; 9 nucleotides agree with TRBD2. The CDR3 is 13 amino acids. Germline V gene sequence: CDR1 MNHEY, CDR2 SVGAGI. Trimming took 5 bases from V and 4 from J; bases not matched to a gene: 1.

V is TRBV5-8 and J is TRBJ1-6; the D is unclear. Germline V gives CDR1 SGHTS, CDR2 YDEGEE. V was shortened by 4 bases and J by 0 bases, with 20 bases between the two germline ends. The CDR3 sequence is 19 residues long. CDR3 sequence: CASSRTDGILSSYNSPLHF. As DNA, the CDR3 is TGTGCCAGCAGCCGGACCGACGGGATTCTTAGCTCCTATAATTCACCCCTCCACTTT.

This chain uses TRBV19 with TRBJ2-4; 7 positions match TRBD1. V gave up 10 bases and J gave up 2 bases; unmatched junction bases: 11. The CDR3 runs 15 residues. In germline, CDR1 is LNHDA, CDR2 SQIVND (reference sequence). The CDR3, as DNA: TGTGCCACTGCCGACAGGGATGGCACCAAAAACATTCAGTACTTC. Its translation: CATADRDGTKNIQYF. Full variable domain (missing parts from reference TRBV19 and TRBJ2-4): DGGITQSPKYLFRKEGQNVTLSCEQNLNHDAMYWYRQDPGQGLRLIYYSQIVNDFQKGDIAEGYSVSREKKESFPLTVTSAQKNPTAFYLCATADRDGTKNIQYFGAGTRLSVL.

This chain links TRBV28 with TRBJ1-1, with no clear D. Germline CDR1 reads MDHEN; CDR2 reads SYDVKM. CDR3 length equals 15 residues. Trimming took off 3 bases at V and 6 bases at J, with 17 bases between the two ends. The CDR3 sequence: CASSFLDTENAEAFF. CDR3 in DNA: TGTGCCAGCAGTTTCCTCGACACAGAGAATGCTGAAGCTTTCTTT.

This clone has just a few counts. The chain couples TRBV30 to TRBJ1-5, with 12 nucleotides matching TRBD1. Germline CDR1 and CDR2: GTSNPN and SVGIG (reference sequence). The CDR3 consists of 16 residues. Trimming at V came to 2 bases and at J to 6 bases, leaving 8 bases not matched to a gene. The CDR3 DNA follows: TGTGCCTGGAGTCCATCGGGACAGGGGGCCGGTCAGCCCCAGCATTTT. It codes for CAWSPSGQGAGQPQHF.